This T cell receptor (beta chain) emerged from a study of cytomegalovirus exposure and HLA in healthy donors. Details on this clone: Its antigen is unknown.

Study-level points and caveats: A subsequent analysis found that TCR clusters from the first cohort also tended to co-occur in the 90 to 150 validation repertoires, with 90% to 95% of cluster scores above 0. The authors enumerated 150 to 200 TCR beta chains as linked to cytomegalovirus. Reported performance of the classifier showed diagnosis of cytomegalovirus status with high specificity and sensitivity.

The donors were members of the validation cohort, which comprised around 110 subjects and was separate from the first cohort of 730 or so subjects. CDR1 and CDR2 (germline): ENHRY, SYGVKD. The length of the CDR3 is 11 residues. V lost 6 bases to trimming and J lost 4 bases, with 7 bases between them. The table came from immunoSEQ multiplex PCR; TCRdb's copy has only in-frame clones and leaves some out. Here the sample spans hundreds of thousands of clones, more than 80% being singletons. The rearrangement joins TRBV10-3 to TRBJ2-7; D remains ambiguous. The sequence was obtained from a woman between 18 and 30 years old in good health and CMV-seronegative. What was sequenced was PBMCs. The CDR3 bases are TGTGCCATCAGCACTGGTTACGAGCAGTACTTC. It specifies CAISTGYEQYF.